These 10 T cell receptor beta chains share one sample of origin, sequenced in a study of T cell changes during pregnancy in multiple sclerosis. Clones were sequenced by immunoSEQ multiplex PCR, and TCRdb holds only the in-frame ones, with some missing. The sample includes tens of thousands of clones, roughly 90% of them seen just once. The starting material was CD8+ T cells from peripheral blood mononuclear cells, obtained in the second trimester of pregnancy. These receptors came from a female donor with multiple sclerosis, enrolled in a pregnancy study.

The rearrangement links TRBV4-1 to TRBJ1-1; tentatively, D is TRBD1 (6 bases). Germline-derived CDR1 and CDR2 are MGHRA and YSYEKL. CDR3 length: 14 amino acids. Trimming took off 4 bases at V and 4 bases at J, with 13 bases between the two ends. As DNA, the CDR3 is TGCGCCAGCAGCCCTACACAAGGGGGCACTGAAGCTTTCTTT. Protein: CASSPTQGGTEAFF.

This clone showed up just once. The chain is built from TRBV6-1 and TRBJ2-5; D gene uncertain. Germline V gene sequence: CDR1 MNHNS, CDR2 SASEGT. The CDR3 sequence is 14 residues long. V lost 6 bases, J lost 2 bases, and 13 bases lay in between. The CDR3 coding sequence is TGTGCCAGCAGCGAATCCCCCCGGCAAGAGACCCAGTACTTC. Amino acid sequence: CASSESPRQETQYF.

The count of this clone is one. The chain recombines TRBV9 with TRBJ2-3, with TRBD2 matching over 9 bases. V lost 4 bases to trimming and J lost 6 bases; unmatched junction nucleotides: 9. This CDR3 is built from 15 residues. Germline CDR1 and CDR2: SGDLS and YYNGEE. The CDR3 sequence: CASSRGGLAQDTQYF. CDR3 DNA: TGTGCCAGCAGCCGAGGGGGACTAGCACAGGATACGCAGTATTTT.

This clone was picked up many times. The J gene is TRBJ2-7, the V gene TRBV4-1; perhaps TRBD1 as D (5 bases). V was trimmed by 4 bases and J by 2 bases, leaving 21 bases between them. The CDR3 has 17 amino acids. CDR1 MGHRA and CDR2 YSYEKL come from the germline V gene. The CDR3 loop is CASSRRLGPNPTYEQYF. The CDR3, as DNA: TGCGCCAGCAGCCGACGGTTGGGGCCAAATCCTACCTACGAGCAGTACTTC.

The rearrangement joins TRBV2 to TRBJ2-7; 7 bases fit TRBD1. The CDR3 spans 15 residues. V was clipped by 6 bases and J by 2 bases; unmatched bases: 10. Germline CDR1 reads SNHLY; CDR2 reads FYNNEI. The CDR3 region has the DNA TGTGCCAGCAGCGAGGGACAGCTCGGTACCTACGAGCAGTACTTC. The encoded protein is CASSEGQLGTYEQYF.

The chain couples TRBV4-3 to TRBJ1-1; D is ambiguous. The V and J ends lost 0 bases and 1 base respectively, with 9 bases between them. The length of the CDR3 is 15 residues. Germline-derived CDR1 and CDR2 are LGHNA and YSLEER. This CDR3 reads CASSQEVSPNTEAFF. CDR3 coding DNA: TGCGCCAGCAGCCAAGAGGTCAGTCCGAACACTGAAGCTTTCTTT.

This clone has a single count. This rearrangement joins TRBV27 to TRBJ1-2, with TRBD1 as a possible D gene (5 bases). CDR3 length: 13 amino acids. Trimming cost V 5 bases and J 2 bases, with 9 bases left between them. CDR1 is MNHEY and CDR2 is SMNVEV in the germline V gene (reference sequence). The CDR3 coding sequence is TGTGCCAGCAGTCCCAACAGGAACTATGGCTACACCTTC. Amino acid sequence: CASSPNRNYGYTF.

The chain employs TRBV2 and TRBJ1-5; 8 positions agree with TRBD1. Trimming at V came to 0 bases and at J to 4 bases, leaving 5 bases not matched to a gene. CDR1 and CDR2 (germline): SNHLY, FYNNEI. This CDR3 spans 16 amino acids. The CDR3 nucleotides are TGTGCCAGCAGTGAAGCGCTACGGGACAGGAATCAGCCCCAGCATTTT. This translates into CASSEALRDRNQPQHF.

V usage is TRBV19 and J usage is TRBJ1-1; 7 bases line up with TRBD1. CDR3 length: 13 amino acids. Trimming removed 7 bases from V and 6 bases from J; junction bases left unmatched: 8. Germline V CDR1 and CDR2: LNHDA, SQIVND (reference sequence). The CDR3 loop is CASTRQGRAEAFF. CDR3 bases: TGTGCCAGTACCCGACAGGGTCGGGCTGAAGCTTTCTTT. The full variable domain, completed using reference TRBV19 and TRBJ1-1, is DGGITQSPKYLFRKEGQNVTLSCEQNLNHDAMYWYRQDPGQGLRLIYYSQIVNDFQKGDIAEGYSVSREKKESFPLTVTSAQKNPTAFYLCASTRQGRAEAFFGQGTRLTVV.

This chain joins TRBV6-4 and TRBJ2-1; the match to TRBD1 covers 10 bases. Germline CDR1 MRHNA, CDR2 SNTAGT. Germline trimming cut 6 bases from V and 9 bases from J; bases unmatched to any gene: 8. The CDR3 extends over 14 amino acids. The chain's CDR3 is CASSRDRGLAEQFF. The CDR3 region has the DNA TGTGCCAGCAGCCGCGACAGGGGGCTGGCTGAGCAGTTCTTC.